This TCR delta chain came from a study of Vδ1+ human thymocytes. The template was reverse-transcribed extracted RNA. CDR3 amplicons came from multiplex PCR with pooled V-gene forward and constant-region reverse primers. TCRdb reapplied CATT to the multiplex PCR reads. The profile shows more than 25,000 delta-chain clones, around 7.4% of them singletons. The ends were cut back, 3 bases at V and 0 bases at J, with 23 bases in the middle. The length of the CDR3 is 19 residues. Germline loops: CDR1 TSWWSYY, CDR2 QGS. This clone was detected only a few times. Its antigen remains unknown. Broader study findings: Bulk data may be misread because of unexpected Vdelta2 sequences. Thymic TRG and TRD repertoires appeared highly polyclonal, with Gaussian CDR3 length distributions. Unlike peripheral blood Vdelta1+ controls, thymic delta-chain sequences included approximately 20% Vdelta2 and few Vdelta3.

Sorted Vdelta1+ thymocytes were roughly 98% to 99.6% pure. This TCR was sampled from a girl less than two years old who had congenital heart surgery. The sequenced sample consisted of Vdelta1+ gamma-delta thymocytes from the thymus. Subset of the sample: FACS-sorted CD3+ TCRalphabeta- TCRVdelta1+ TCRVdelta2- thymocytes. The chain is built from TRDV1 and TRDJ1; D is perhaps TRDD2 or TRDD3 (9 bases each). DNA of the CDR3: TGTGCTCTTGGGGACCTTCCTACGGGGATACGCAGGTACACCGATAAACTCATCTTT. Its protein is CALGDLPTGIRRYTDKLIF.